The clone carrying this T cell receptor (beta chain) turned up a few times. The sample is drawn from a study of spatial heterogeneity in lung cancer. V lost 3 bases to trimming and J lost 8 bases, with 11 bases between them. The CDR3 has 14 amino acids. Germline lookup yields CDR1 LGHNT and CDR2 FRNRAP. TCRdb reanalysed the 5' RACE reads using MiXCR and keeps one entry per CDR3 protein. Counted here are some 34,000 distinct CDR3 sequences, 7% to 7.5% occurring once; the ten biggest clones make up 29%. The time point was: sample taken at primary tumor resection. Researchers sequenced whole RNA taken from tumor, nontumor lung or frozen PBMC without sorting.

Sequenced here: PBMCs, sampled at surgery. The rearrangement uses TRBV12-5 and TRBJ1-6; D remains unclear. This sequence was found in a female donor with early-stage non-small cell lung cancer. CDR3 DNA sequence: TGTGCTAGTGGTTTCGGCTATTCTTATTCACCCCTCCACTTT. Amino acids: CASGFGYSYSPLHF.